The 9 T cell receptor beta chains below all came from one sample that was sequenced in a study of blood T cell repertoires in COVID-19. Assay: immunoSEQ multiplex PCR; the TCRdb copy retains only in-frame clones and omits some. Here the sample spans approximately 71,000 clones, over 75% being singletons. Sequencing input: peripheral blood. Receptors originate from a woman younger than 35 with acute or convalescent COVID-19.

Here the CDR3 reads CASSDMDRGAEKLFF. DNA for the CDR3: TGTGCCAGCAGTGACATGGACAGGGGGGCTGAAAAACTGTTTTTT. This chain joins TRBV25-1 and TRBJ1-4; 10 nucleotides line up with TRBD1. The CDR3 extends over 15 amino acids. Germline CDR1 is MGHDK and CDR2 is SYGVNS. With V trimmed by 3 bases and J by 7 bases, 5 bases remained unmatched.

The chain recombines TRBV27 with TRBJ2-1; TRBD2 matches at 9 bases. CDR1 is MNHEY and CDR2 is SMNVEV in the germline V gene (reference sequence). The trim removed 5 bases at V and 8 bases at J, leaving 10 bases unmatched. The CDR3 spans 15 residues. CDR3 bases: TGTGCCAGCAGTCCCTCGCGGGGGGGTTTTTATGAGCAGTTCTTC. Residues: CASSPSRGGFYEQFF.

This rearrangement joins TRBV29-1 to TRBJ1-2, with D uncertain. Trimming removed 4 bases from V and 4 bases from J, with 7 bases in between. This CDR3 has 11 amino acids. Germline CDR1 is SQVTM and CDR2 is ANQGSEA. CDR3 DNA sequence: TGCAGCGTTGTTAGTTCCTATGGCTACACCTTC. Translating gives CSVVSSYGYTF.

The chain employs TRBV4-2 and TRBJ1-1; D perhaps matches TRBD1 (5 bases). The V end lost 1 base, the J end lost 0 bases, and 9 bases lay between the germline ends. Germline lookup yields CDR1 LGHNA and CDR2 YNFKEQ. The CDR3 extends over 15 amino acids. The chain's CDR3 is CASSQGVTVNTEAFF. The CDR3, as DNA: TGTGCCAGCAGCCAAGGGGTGACAGTGAACACTGAAGCTTTCTTT.

The CDR3 loop is CASSQDQGGAQETQYF. For the CDR3, the DNA is TGTGCCAGCAGCCAAGATCAGGGCGGGGCCCAAGAGACCCAGTACTTC. The chain carries TRBV4-2 and TRBJ2-5; tentative D call: TRBD2 (6 bases). Germline V gene sequence: CDR1 LGHNA, CDR2 YNFKEQ. Trimming took off 0 bases at V and 1 base at J, with 12 bases between the two ends. The CDR3 extends over 16 amino acids.

The V call is TRBV6-5, the J call TRBJ2-1; D may be TRBD1 (6 bases). The ends were cut back, 0 bases at V and 9 bases at J, with 9 bases in the middle. Per germline, CDR1 MNHEY and CDR2 SVGAGI. The CDR3 has 13 amino acids. In nucleotides, the CDR3 is TGTGCCAGCAGTTACTCTCAGGGGTTTGAGCAGTTCTTC. Translation: CASSYSQGFEQFF.

The chain recombines TRBV18 with TRBJ1-1, with TRBD1 as a possible D gene (6 bases). The CDR3 spans 15 residues. V lost 6 bases, J lost 0 bases, and 14 bases lay in between. CDR1 and CDR2 from the germline V gene are KGHSH and LQKENI. CDR3 in amino acids: CASSPRRQVNTEAFF. CDR3 DNA: TGTGCCAGCTCCCCGCGAAGACAGGTGAACACTGAAGCTTTCTTT.

The chain recombines TRBV11-2 with TRBJ2-2, with D possibly being TRBD1 (6 bases). CDR1 SGHAT and CDR2 FQNNGV come from the germline V gene. CDR3 length: 15 amino acids. Trimming shortened V by 1 base and J by 7 bases, and 13 bases separated the two germline ends. CDR3 protein: CASSLVARGYGELFF. DNA of the CDR3: TGTGCCAGCAGCTTAGTGGCAAGGGGGTACGGGGAGCTGTTTTTT.

V and J are TRBV6-1 and TRBJ2-3; 8 bases are a match to TRBD2. J gave up 5 bases and V 3 bases, and 7 bases lay outside the gene matches. The CDR3 sequence is 15 residues long. The germline V gene has CDR1 MNHNS and CDR2 SASEGT. The CDR3 DNA follows: TGTGCCAGCAGTGATCGGCGGGGGGCGGTAGATACGCAGTATTTT. It codes for CASSDRRGAVDTQYF.